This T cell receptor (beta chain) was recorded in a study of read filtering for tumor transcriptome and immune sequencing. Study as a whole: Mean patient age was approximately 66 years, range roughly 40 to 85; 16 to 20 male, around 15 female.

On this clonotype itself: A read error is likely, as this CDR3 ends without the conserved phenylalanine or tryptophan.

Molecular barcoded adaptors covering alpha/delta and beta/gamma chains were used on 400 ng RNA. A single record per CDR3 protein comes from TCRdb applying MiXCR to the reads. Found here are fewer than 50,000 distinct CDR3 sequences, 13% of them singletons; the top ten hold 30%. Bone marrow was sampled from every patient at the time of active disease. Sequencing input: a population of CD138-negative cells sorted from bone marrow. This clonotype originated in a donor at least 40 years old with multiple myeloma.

The DNA for the CDR3 is TGTGCCAGCATTCCACAGGGGAGAAAGACTAGGGCCAACGTCCTGACTTCC. Translated, it gives CASIPQGRKTRANVLTS. The gene calls are TRBV6-6 and TRBJ2-6; 7 nucleotides align to TRBD1. Trimming took 7 bases from V and 5 from J; bases not matched to a gene: 14. This CDR3 comprises 17 residues. Germline V gene data show CDR1 as MNHNY and CDR2 as SVGAGI (reference sequence).